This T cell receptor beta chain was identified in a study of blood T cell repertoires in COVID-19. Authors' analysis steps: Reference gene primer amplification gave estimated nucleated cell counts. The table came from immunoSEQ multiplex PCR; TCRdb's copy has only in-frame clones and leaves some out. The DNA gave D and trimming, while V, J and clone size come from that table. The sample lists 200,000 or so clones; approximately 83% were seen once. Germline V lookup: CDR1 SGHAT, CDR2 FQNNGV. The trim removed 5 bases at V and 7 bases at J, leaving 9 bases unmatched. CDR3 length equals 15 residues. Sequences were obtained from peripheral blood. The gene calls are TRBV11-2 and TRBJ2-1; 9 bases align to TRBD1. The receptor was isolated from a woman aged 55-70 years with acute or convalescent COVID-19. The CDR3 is CASSQFGTGSNEQFF. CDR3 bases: TGTGCCAGCAGCCAGTTTGGGACAGGGTCTAATGAGCAGTTCTTC.